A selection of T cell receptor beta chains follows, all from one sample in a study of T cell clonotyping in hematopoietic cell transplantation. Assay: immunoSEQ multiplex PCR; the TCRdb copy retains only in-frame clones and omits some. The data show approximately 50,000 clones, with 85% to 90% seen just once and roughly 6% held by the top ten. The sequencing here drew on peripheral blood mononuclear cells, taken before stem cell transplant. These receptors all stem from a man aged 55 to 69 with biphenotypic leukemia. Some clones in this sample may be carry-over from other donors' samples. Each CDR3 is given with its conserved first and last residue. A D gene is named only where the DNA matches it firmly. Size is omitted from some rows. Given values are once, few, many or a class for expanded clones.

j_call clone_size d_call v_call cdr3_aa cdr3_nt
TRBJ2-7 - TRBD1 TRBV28 CASTGTGPSYEQYF TGTGCCAGCACTGGGACAGGGCCCTCGTACGAGCAGTACTTC
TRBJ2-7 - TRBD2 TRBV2 CASSPSGSSEQYF TGTGCCAGCAGTCCTAGCGGGAGCTCCGAGCAGTACTTC
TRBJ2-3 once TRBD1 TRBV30 CAWSVGDRSTDTQYF TGTGCCTGGAGTGTAGGGGACAGGTCGACAGATACGCAGTATTTT
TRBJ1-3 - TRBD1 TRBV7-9 CASSPRDRENTIYF TGTGCCAGCAGCCCCCGGGACAGGGAAAACACCATATATTTT
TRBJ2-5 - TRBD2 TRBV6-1 CASSEPTSGKETQYF TGTGCCAGCAGTGAACCCACTAGCGGGAAGGAGACCCAGTACTTC
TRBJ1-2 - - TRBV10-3 CAISDATANYGYTF TGTGCCATCAGCGATGCGACAGCTAACTATGGCTACACCTTC
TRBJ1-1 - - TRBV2 CASSESIGNTEAFF TGTGCCAGCAGTGAATCGATCGGGAACACTGAAGCTTTCTTT
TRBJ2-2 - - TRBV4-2 CASSHLPIKGAGELFF TGTGCCAGCAGCCACCTGCCAATCAAGGGGGCCGGGGAGCTGTTTTTT
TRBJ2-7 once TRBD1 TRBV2 CASRAGQGVEEQYF TGTGCCAGCCGTGCTGGACAGGGTGTTGAGGAGCAGTACTTC
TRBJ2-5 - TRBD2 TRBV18 CASSPNRGAGLEETQYF TGTGCCAGCTCACCAAACCGAGGAGCGGGATTGGAGGAGACCCAGTACTTC
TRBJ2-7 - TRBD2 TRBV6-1 CASSLAGAGYEQYF TGTGCCAGCAGTTTAGCGGGAGCCGGGTACGAGCAGTACTTC
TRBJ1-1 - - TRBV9 CASSVVQGPAFF TGTGCCAGCAGCGTAGTACAGGGTCCGGCTTTCTTT
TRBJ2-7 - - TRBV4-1 CASSLQGYEQYF TGCGCCAGCAGCCTACAGGGCTACGAGCAGTACTTC
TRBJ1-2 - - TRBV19 CATPDAGSGGYTF TGTGCCACCCCAGACGCCGGGTCGGGTGGCTACACCTTC
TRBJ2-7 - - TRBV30 CAWSADYEQYF TGTGCCTGGAGTGCCGACTACGAGCAGTACTTC
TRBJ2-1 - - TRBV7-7 CASSQTQIQPYNEQFF TGTGCTAGCAGCCAGACTCAGATCCAACCCTACAATGAGCAGTTCTTC
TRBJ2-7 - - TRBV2 CASSKDRDREQYF TGTGCCAGCAGCAAAGATAGGGACCGCGAGCAGTACTTC
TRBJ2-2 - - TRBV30 CALDRFTGELFF TGTGCCTTGGACCGGTTCACCGGGGAGCTGTTTTTT
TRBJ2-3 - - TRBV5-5 CASSSTDTQYF TGTGCCAGCAGCAGCACAGATACGCAGTATTTT
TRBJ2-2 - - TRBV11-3 CASSSTLTGELFF TGTGCCAGCAGCTCGACACTCACCGGGGAGCTGTTTTTT
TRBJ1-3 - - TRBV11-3 CASSLESSGNTIYF TGTGCCAGCAGCTTAGAATCGAGCGGAAACACCATATATTTT
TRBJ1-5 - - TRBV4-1 CASSHSGSFNQPQHF TGCGCCAGCAGCCACTCAGGGTCTTTCAATCAGCCCCAGCATTTT
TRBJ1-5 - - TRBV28 CAASGGNQPQHF TGTGCCGCCTCAGGTGGCAATCAGCCCCAGCATTTT
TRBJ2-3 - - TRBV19 CASGAGPERTDTQYF TGTGCCAGTGGCGCCGGGCCTGAACGCACAGATACGCAGTATTTT
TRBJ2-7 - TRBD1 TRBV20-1 CSARDSYEQYF TGCAGTGCCCGGGACAGCTACGAGCAGTACTTC
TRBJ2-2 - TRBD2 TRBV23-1 CASSQSNGLAGVVPNTGELFF TGCGCCAGCAGTCAATCGAACGGACTAGCGGGAGTTGTGCCGAACACCGGGGAGCTGTTTTTT
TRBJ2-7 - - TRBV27 CASSSYAPSYEQYF TGTGCCAGCAGTTCATACGCACCAAGCTACGAGCAGTACTTC
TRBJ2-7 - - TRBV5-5 CASSRYYEQYF TGTGCCAGCAGCCGGTACTACGAGCAGTACTTC
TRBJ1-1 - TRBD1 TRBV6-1 CASSQTGEEVAFF TGTGCCAGCAGTCAAACAGGGGAAGAGGTAGCTTTCTTT
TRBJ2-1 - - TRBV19 CASSIVTGNEQFF TGTGCCAGTAGTATAGTTACAGGGAATGAGCAGTTCTTC
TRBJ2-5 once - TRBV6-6 CASTLRGEAEETQYF TGTGCCAGCACCCTAAGAGGGGAGGCGGAAGAGACCCAGTACTTC
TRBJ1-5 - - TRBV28 CASSLWTKGSNQPQHF TGTGCCAGCAGTTTATGGACAAAGGGTAGCAATCAGCCCCAGCATTTT
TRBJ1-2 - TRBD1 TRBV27 CASSPWGQHYGYTF TGTGCCAGCAGCCCCTGGGGACAGCACTATGGCTACACCTTC
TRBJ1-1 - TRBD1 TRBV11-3 CASSRGQGLNTEAFF TGTGCCAGCAGCCGGGGACAGGGATTGAACACTGAAGCTTTCTTT
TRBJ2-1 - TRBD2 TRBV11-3 CASSSGTSGSDEQFF TGTGCCAGCAGCAGCGGGACTAGCGGGAGCGATGAGCAGTTCTTC